The rows below give T cell receptor beta chains drawn from one sample of a study of cytomegalovirus exposure and HLA in healthy donors. Data came from immunoSEQ multiplex PCR; TCRdb stores just in-frame clones and leaves some out. The table has 70,000 or so clones, roughly 94% seen once. The sequencing sample was made of PBMCs. The receptors shown here come from a woman between 18 and 29 years old in good health and CMV-seropositive. The CDR3 runs from the conserved cysteine through the conserved F or W. Fields, in order: V gene, clone size, J gene, D gene, CDR3 DNA, CDR3 protein. The D gene is left open where the match is weak. Clone size is stated in some rows and not others, as once, few, many or a class when expanded.

V: TRBV6-4
size: -
J: TRBJ2-1
D: TRBD2
DNA: TGTGCCAGCAGTGAAGAGCGGGGGGTGGGGGAGCAGTTCTTC
CDR3: CASSEERGVGEQFF

V: TRBV2
size: once
J: TRBJ2-5
D: TRBD2
DNA: TGTGCCATTTCGCCGGGACTAATTAAAGAGACCCAGTACTTC
CDR3: CAISPGLIKETQYF

V: TRBV7-2
size: -
J: TRBJ1-5
D: -
DNA: TGTGCCAGCAGCGCGGTGCGCAATCAGCCCCAGCATTTT
CDR3: CASSAVRNQPQHF

V: TRBV30
size: -
J: TRBJ2-1
D: TRBD2
DNA: TGTGCCTGGACTAGCGGGGGGGCAGGACATTACAATGAGCAGTTCTTC
CDR3: CAWTSGGAGHYNEQFF

V: TRBV11-2
size: -
J: TRBJ2-1
D: -
DNA: TGTGCCAGCAGCTTTTCAGGTTACAATGAGCAGTTCTTC
CDR3: CASSFSGYNEQFF

V: TRBV4-1
size: -
J: TRBJ1-1
D: -
DNA: TGCGCCAGCAGCCCACGGACTGCCATGAACACTGAAGCTTTCTTT
CDR3: CASSPRTAMNTEAFF

V: TRBV15
size: -
J: TRBJ1-1
D: TRBD1
DNA: TGTGCCACCAGCAGAGATGTTACAGGGGGCTTCGAAGACACTGAAGCTTTCTTT
CDR3: CATSRDVTGGFEDTEAFF

V: TRBV2
size: -
J: TRBJ1-2
D: -
DNA: TGTGCCAGCAGTGAAGCCAGAAACGGACTAGCGGGCACCTTC
CDR3: CASSEARNGLAGTF

V: TRBV6-6
size: -
J: TRBJ1-5
D: -
DNA: TGTGCCAGCAGTTACCATACAGGGAACAATCAGCCCCAGCATTTT
CDR3: CASSYHTGNNQPQHF

V: TRBV6-1
size: -
J: TRBJ1-5
D: -
DNA: TGTGCCAGCCTCGAGGAGAGGCATCAGCCCCAGCATTTT
CDR3: CASLEERHQPQHF

V: TRBV19
size: -
J: TRBJ2-7
D: -
DNA: TGTGCCAGTAGTACCACTATTACTTACGAGCAGTACTTC
CDR3: CASSTTITYEQYF

V: TRBV18
size: -
J: TRBJ2-5
D: -
DNA: TGTGCCAGCTCACCGTCAGGGGTGGGAGAGACCCAGTACTTC
CDR3: CASSPSGVGETQYF

V: TRBV2
size: -
J: TRBJ1-6
D: -
DNA: TGTGCCAGCAGTGAATATAGGGACATTTATAATTCACCCCTCCACTTT
CDR3: CASSEYRDIYNSPLHF

V: TRBV2
size: -
J: TRBJ1-5
D: -
DNA: TGTGCCAGCAGGTCGACACGGAATCAGCCCCAGCATTTT
CDR3: CASRSTRNQPQHF

V: TRBV29-1
size: -
J: TRBJ1-2
D: -
DNA: TGCAGCGTGGGGGGTACATATGGCTACACCTTC
CDR3: CSVGGTYGYTF

V: TRBV30
size: -
J: TRBJ2-3
D: TRBD1
DNA: TGTGCCTGGAGTGTCCAGGGGGCAGATACGCAGTATTTT
CDR3: CAWSVQGADTQYF

V: TRBV29-1
size: -
J: TRBJ1-1
D: -
DNA: TGCAGCGTTGCGAACTCCTACGGGGACACTGAAGCTTTCTTT
CDR3: CSVANSYGDTEAFF

V: TRBV19
size: -
J: TRBJ1-1
D: -
DNA: TGTGCCAGTAGTATAGATCCAGGGATGAACACTGAAGCTTTCTTT
CDR3: CASSIDPGMNTEAFF

V: TRBV5-6
size: -
J: TRBJ2-5
D: TRBD2
DNA: TGTGCCAGCAGCTTGGGGGAGGGACTAGCGGGATTAGAGACCCAGTACTTC
CDR3: CASSLGEGLAGLETQYF

V: TRBV5-5
size: -
J: TRBJ2-3
D: -
DNA: TGTGCCAGCAGCCTCCTCGCCACTGCAGATACGCAGTATTTT
CDR3: CASSLLATADTQYF

V: TRBV7-9
size: -
J: TRBJ2-6
D: -
DNA: TGTGCCAGCAGCTTAGGAGGCCCTCTGGTGGGGGCCAACGTCCTGACTTTC
CDR3: CASSLGGPLVGANVLTF

V: TRBV6-6
size: -
J: TRBJ2-5
D: -
DNA: TGTGCCAGCAGCCACAGGGTCCAAGAGACCCAGTACTTC
CDR3: CASSHRVQETQYF

V: TRBV7-8
size: -
J: TRBJ2-1
D: -
DNA: TGTGCCAGCAGCTTACTCCCGGAGCGAACCTACAATGAGCAGTTCTTC
CDR3: CASSLLPERTYNEQFF

V: TRBV13
size: -
J: TRBJ2-3
D: TRBD2
DNA: TGTGCCAGCAGCCGACTCTTCGGGACTAGGAGCACAGATACGCAGTATTTT
CDR3: CASSRLFGTRSTDTQYF

V: TRBV29-1
size: -
J: TRBJ2-2
D: -
DNA: TGCAGCCCAGCGCCGGCCGGGGAGCTGTTTTTT
CDR3: CSPAPAGELFF

V: TRBV4-3
size: -
J: TRBJ1-1
D: -
DNA: TGCGCCAGCAGCCAAGAAGCCAGCCTAGCTGAAGCTTTCTTT
CDR3: CASSQEASLAEAFF

V: TRBV19
size: -
J: TRBJ2-7
D: TRBD2
DNA: TGTGCCTGCTCCCGGACTAGCGGGGGTGCATACGAGCAGTACTTC
CDR3: CACSRTSGGAYEQYF

V: TRBV6-1
size: once
J: TRBJ2-7
D: TRBD1
DNA: TGTGCCAGCAAAGACCGGGACAGCGCCCTTTACGAGCAGTACTTC
CDR3: CASKDRDSALYEQYF

V: TRBV19
size: -
J: TRBJ1-2
D: -
DNA: TGTGCCAGTAGTCCCGACAGATATGGCTACACCTTC
CDR3: CASSPDRYGYTF